The 20 T cell receptor beta chains presented below share a single source sample, sequenced in a study of blood T cells in healthy people across ages. Then a second PCR, running roughly 6 to 11 cycles, was carried out with a sample-barcoded 5' primer and a J-beta primer mix. TCRdb ran MiXCR on the 5' RACE reads and lists one entry per CDR3 protein. The data show about 1,800,000 distinct CDR3 sequences, with approximately 30% seen just once and roughly 8% held by the top ten. Sequenced: blood. Receptor source: a woman aged 25 to 45 in good health.

The rearrangement joins TRBV18 to TRBJ1-6; 10 bases line up with TRBD1. Looked up from germline, CDR1 is KGHSH and CDR2 is LQKENI. This CDR3 spans 15 amino acids. Trimming took 11 bases from V and 8 from J; bases not matched to a gene: 12. The CDR3 here is CASNHQGTGDSPLHF. As DNA, the CDR3 is TGTGCCTCCAACCACCAGGGGACAGGGGATTCACCCCTCCACTTT.

The table lists this clonotype with a few counts. A read error may produce the germline difference seen at one junction end. This sequence joins TRBV29-1 and TRBJ2-1; 7 nucleotides match TRBD2. The V gene's germline CDR1 is SQVTM and CDR2 ANQGSEA. The CDR3 has 12 amino acids. The CDR3 sequence is CSVEGDYNEQVF. In DNA, the CDR3 is TGCAGCGTTGAAGGGGACTACAATGAGCAGGTCTTC.

V and J are TRBV19 and TRBJ2-1; D possibly corresponds to TRBD1 (5 bases). V lost 7 bases and J lost 7, with 20 bases in between. CDR1 LNHDA and CDR2 SQIVND come from the germline V gene (reference sequence). The CDR3 extends over 15 amino acids. CDR3 sequence: CASIGRGIWENEQFF. Written as DNA, the CDR3 is TGTGCCAGTATAGGAAGGGGCATCTGGGAAAATGAGCAGTTCTTC.

This clonotype was counted ten times or more. V usage is TRBV5-1 and J usage is TRBJ1-2, with D perhaps TRBD1 (6 bases). CDR3 length: 14 residues. V gave up 4 bases and J gave up 4 bases, with 14 bases separating them. Germline V gene lookup returns CDR1 SGHRS and CDR2 YFSETQ. The CDR3 coding sequence is TGCGCCAGCAGCCTACCGGGCAGGGGCTATGGCTACACCTTC. Residues: CASSLPGRGYGYTF.

This clonotype was seen more than once but under ten times. V and J are TRBV5-1 and TRBJ2-5; D is unresolved. Germline CDR1 is SGHRS and CDR2 is YFSETQ. V lost 0 bases to trimming and J lost 0 bases, with 12 bases between them. CDR3 length: 16 residues. CDR3: CASSLEGPLYQETQYF. The CDR3 region has the DNA TGCGCCAGCAGCTTGGAGGGTCCCCTGTACCAAGAGACCCAGTACTTC.

This clonotype was picked up a small number of times. In DNA form, the CDR3 reads TGTGCCAGCAGTTCTAACCGGGCGAACTACGAATCCGAGCAGTACTTC. Translating it yields CASSSNRANYESEQYF. The chain couples TRBV28 to TRBJ2-7; D gene ambiguous. The CDR3 loop spans 16 amino acids. Looked up from germline, CDR1 is MDHEN and CDR2 is SYDVKM. Trimming removed 4 bases from V and 6 bases from J, with 22 bases in between.

This clonotype came up many times. The genes are TRBV29-1 and TRBJ2-6; no clear D gene. The ends were cut back, 0 bases at V and 0 bases at J, with 18 bases in the middle. CDR3 length: 19 amino acids. Looked up from germline, CDR1 is SQVTM and CDR2 is ANQGSEA. CDR3 protein: CSVEDHRTPRASGANVLTF. CDR3 nucleotides: TGCAGCGTTGAAGATCATAGAACCCCCAGAGCCTCTGGGGCCAACGTCCTGACTTTC.

V gene TRBV3-1 combines with J gene TRBJ1-1; TRBD1 agrees at 7 bases. The CDR3 length is 14 residues. After removal of 3 bases from V and 10 bases from J, the junction contained 11 bases not matched to a gene. Germline V CDR1 and CDR2: LGHDT, YNNKEL (reference sequence). CDR3 amino acids: CASSHRQGISGAFF. For the CDR3, the DNA is TGTGCCAGCAGCCATCGACAGGGAATCAGTGGAGCTTTCTTT.

This clonotype turned up a few times. The rearrangement joins TRBV6-5 to TRBJ1-1; no reliable D call. Trimming stripped 8 bases from V and 8 bases from J, with 12 bases between. The CDR3 length is 11 residues. Germline CDR1 reads MNHEY; CDR2 reads SVGAGI. This CDR3 reads CASRRREEAFF. CDR3 sequence (DNA): TGTGCCAGCCGTCGGCGGGAAGAAGCTTTCTTT.

CDR3 nucleotide sequence: TGTGCCAGCAGCGAAGGAAATGGCTACACCTTC. This gives the protein CASSEGNGYTF. The chain recombines TRBV9 with TRBJ1-2, with no clear D. Trimming took 3 bases from V and 6 from J, leaving 6 bases between them. The CDR3 runs 11 residues. In germline, CDR1 is SGDLS, CDR2 YYNGEE.

This clonotype was recorded many times. For the CDR3, the DNA is TGTGCCATCCACCCCGGGACAGGGGTTAATGAGCAGTTCTTC. It codes for CAIHPGTGVNEQFF. This chain joins TRBV7-3 and TRBJ2-1; 10 nucleotides align to TRBD1. Germline values: CDR1 SGHTA, CDR2 FQGTGA. This CDR3 is 14 amino acids long. V lost 10 bases to trimming and J lost 7 bases; unmatched junction nucleotides: 10. The variable domain in full, with the rest retrieved from reference TRBV7-3 and TRBJ2-1, is GAGVSQTPSNKVTEKGKYVELRCDPISGHTALYWYRQSLGQGPEFLIYFQGTGAADDSGLPNDRFFAVRPEGSVSTLKIQRTERGDSAVYLCAIHPGTGVNEQFFGPGTRLTVL.

In its sample, this clonotype was seen a few times. This chain uses TRBV12-3 or TRBV12-4 with TRBJ1-2, with D possibly being TRBD1 (6 bases). The CDR3 is 11 amino acids. Trimming removed 8 bases at V and 6 bases at J, with 10 bases between. The CDR3 sequence is CASRGGNGYTF. CDR3 bases: TGTGCCAGCCGAGGGGGGAATGGCTACACCTTC.

About this clonotype: Relative to the germline gene, one junction end is altered; a read error may explain this. This chain connects TRBV6-2 or TRBV6-3 to TRBJ2-1, with TRBD1 as a possible D gene (6 bases). The CDR3 runs to 14 residues. From germline, CDR1 is MNHEY and CDR2 SVGEGT. As DNA, the CDR3 is TGTGCCAGCAGATCAGGGGATTCCAGGAATGAACAGTTCTTC. It codes for CASRSGDSRNEQFF.

This clonotype turned up a few times. V and J are TRBV24-1 and TRBJ2-7, with TRBD2 as a possible D gene (6 bases). Germline V gene sequence: CDR1 KGHDR, CDR2 SFDVKD. The CDR3 totals 16 residues. V was pared by 4 bases and J by 3 bases, with 18 bases between. The CDR3 DNA is TGTGCCACCAGTGACCCTCGGGCGGGGAATCACTACGAGCAGTACTTC. Protein product: CATSDPRAGNHYEQYF.

This clonotype was detected many times. The rearrangement links TRBV7-2 to TRBJ1-5; D not certain. Germline V gene lookup returns CDR1 SGHTA and CDR2 FQGNSA. Trimming pared 5 bases from V and 7 bases from J, leaving 12 bases between. The CDR3 covers 13 residues. Here the CDR3 reads CASSRGGSQPQHF. CDR3 in DNA: TGTGCCAGCAGCCGAGGAGGGAGCCAGCCCCAGCATTTT.

The chain uses TRBV3-1 and TRBJ2-1, with unresolved D. This CDR3 spans 13 amino acids. With 4 bases removed from V and 12 bases from J, the gap between germline ends came to 16 bases. Germline CDR1 is LGHDT and CDR2 is YNNKEL (reference sequence). Written as DNA, the CDR3 is TGTGCCAGCAGCCCTTCACAGACCTCAGGGCAGTTCTTC. This translates into CASSPSQTSGQFF.

This clonotype was detected a few times. This sequence may be a read error, since a much larger clone differs from it by one base. This chain joins TRBV27 and TRBJ2-5; possible D gene TRBD2, 6 bases. The J call is doubtful: the DNA matches TRBJ2-7 better. The CDR3 is 15 amino acids. Germline V gene sequence: CDR1 MNHEY, CDR2 SMNVEV (reference sequence). The CDR3 DNA reads as TGTGCCAGCAGTTTATCCTCGAGGGGCGGGAACGAGCAGTACTTC. The encoded protein is CASSLSSRGGNEQYF.

This clonotype showed up just a few times. This chain connects TRBV27 to TRBJ2-1, with TRBD2 identical over 13 bases. CDR1 MNHEY and CDR2 SMNVEV come from the germline V gene (reference sequence). With V trimmed by 4 bases and J by 6 bases, 9 bases remained unmatched. This CDR3 has 17 amino acids. DNA for the CDR3: TGTGCCAGCAGTTCCCCGGGACTAGCGGGACCGGCCAATGAGCAGTTCTTC. Its translation: CASSSPGLAGPANEQFF.

This clonotype turned up a few times. V usage is TRBV12-3 or TRBV12-4 and J usage is TRBJ2-1; D not certain. Trimming left V 5 bases short and J 0 bases short, with 14 bases between. The CDR3 loop spans 16 amino acids. DNA for the CDR3: TGTGCCAGCAGTGCTACAGACTTGAGCTCCTACAATGAGCAGTTCTTC. Amino acids: CASSATDLSSYNEQFF.

The chain is built from TRBV9 and TRBJ2-7, with 8 bases lining up with TRBD2. The length of the CDR3 is 16 residues. The germline gives CDR1 SGDLS, CDR2 YYNGEE. V shed 0 bases, J shed 1 base, and the junction held 6 bases outside the gene matches. The CDR3 nucleotides read TGTGCCAGCAGCGTAGACCCGGGGGGGCTTTCCTACGAGCAGTACTTC. Its translation is CASSVDPGGLSYEQYF.